Listed here are 19 T cell receptor beta chains from one sample, sequenced in a study of T-cell memory formation after mild COVID-19. A single record per CDR3 protein comes from TCRdb applying MiXCR to the 5' RACE reads. This repertoire shows about 180,000 distinct CDR3 sequences, about a fifth found once; its top ten account for under 4.5%. Sequencing was performed on PBMCs or a T cell subset sorted from them (not recorded which). The receptors come from a man aged 18 to 30 who had mild COVID-19 (a few samples of this study predate the infection). Cell type and time point are not known.

The chain employs TRBV7-9 and TRBJ1-1; 9 nucleotides agree with TRBD1. Germline CDR1 reads SEHNR; CDR2 reads FQNEAQ (reference sequence). V was pared by 4 bases and J by 7 bases, with 10 bases of the junction left unmatched. This CDR3 contains 15 residues. The CDR3 coding sequence is TGTGCCAGCAGCTATAGAGAACAGGGGGCAGGTGAAGCTTTCTTT. Translation gives CASSYREQGAGEAFF. Together with reference TRBV7-9 and TRBJ1-1, the CDR3 gives the full variable domain: DTGVSQNPRHKITKRGQNVTFRCDPISEHNRLYWYRQTLGQGPEFLTYFQNEAQLEKSRLLSDRFSAERPKGSFSTLEIQRTEQGDSAMYLCASSYREQGAGEAFFGQGTRLTVV.

The J gene is TRBJ1-6, the V gene TRBV12-3 or TRBV12-4; TRBD1 agrees at 9 bases. This CDR3 has 11 residues. With V trimmed by 5 bases and J by 17 bases, 4 bases remained unmatched. CDR3 coding DNA: TGTGCCAGCAGTCCAGGGACAGGGTTCCACTTT. It translates to CASSPGTGFHF.

CDR3 loop: CASTQGREQFF. The CDR3 nucleotides are TGTGCCAGCACTCAGGGGCGCGAGCAGTTCTTC. The V and J genes are TRBV27 and TRBJ2-1; perhaps TRBD1 as D (6 bases). The CDR3 spans 11 residues. Germline V gene sequence: CDR1 MNHEY, CDR2 SMNVEV (reference sequence). The ends were cut back, 7 bases at V and 10 bases at J, with 11 bases in the middle.

This clonotype was counted only a few times. The chain is built from TRBV4-3 and TRBJ1-1; TRBD1 might be the D (5 bases). The V end lost 0 bases, the J end lost 11 bases, and 13 bases lay between the germline ends. Germline CDR1 LGHNA, CDR2 YSLEER. CDR3 length: 13 residues. CDR3 in amino acids: CASSQDFGGWAFF. CDR3 coding DNA: TGCGCCAGCAGCCAAGATTTCGGGGGGTGGGCTTTCTTT.

The rearrangement links TRBV20-1 to TRBJ1-6; 7 nucleotides line up with TRBD1. Trimming removed 5 bases from V and 6 bases from J; junction bases left unmatched: 4. CDR1 DFQATT and CDR2 SNEGSKA come from the germline V gene (reference sequence). This CDR3 region has 13 residues. CDR3 DNA: TGCAGTGCTTACAGGGACAGTAATTCACCCCTCCACTTT. Protein product: CSAYRDSNSPLHF.

This clonotype was counted between two and nine times. V gene TRBV10-3 combines with J gene TRBJ2-7; 10 nucleotides agree with TRBD1. Germline loops: CDR1 ENHRY, CDR2 SYGVKD. The CDR3 is 13 residues long. The trim removed 6 bases at V and 3 bases at J, leaving 2 bases unmatched. This chain's CDR3 is CAIRGTGDYEQYF. CDR3 nucleotides: TGTGCCATCAGGGGGACAGGGGACTACGAGCAGTACTTC.

The chain links TRBV12-3 or TRBV12-4 to TRBJ1-5; no definite D call. The length of the CDR3 is 13 residues. Trimming shortened V by 7 bases and J by 6 bases, and 13 bases separated the two germline ends. The CDR3 nucleotides read TGTGCCAGCATGTCGGTAGGAGGTCAGCCCCAGCATTTT. This encodes CASMSVGGQPQHF.

The chain has TRBV29-1 and TRBJ1-4; a possible D gene is TRBD1 (5 bases). V dropped 6 bases and J dropped 7 bases, with 15 bases sitting between them. The CDR3 has 13 amino acids. CDR1 and CDR2 from the germline V gene are SQVTM and ANQGSEA. DNA of the CDR3: TGCAGCGTGGGTAGGGGCTTCGGTGAAAAACTGTTTTTT. Translating it yields CSVGRGFGEKLFF.

The chain links TRBV11-2 to TRBJ1-1; the D gene is possibly TRBD1 (6 bases). Germline V gene data show CDR1 as SGHAT and CDR2 as FQNNGV. This CDR3 has 15 residues. The V end was cut by 5 bases, the J end by 3 bases, with 16 bases between. CDR3 bases: TGTGCCAGCAGCCCGACAGGAGACTCCTACACTGAAGCTTTCTTT. Residues: CASSPTGDSYTEAFF.

Turning to this clonotype: A junction end diverges from the germline sequence, so it may reflect a read error. The chain couples TRBV7-8 to TRBJ2-5; unclear D gene. CDR1 is SGHVS, CDR2 FQNEAQ, per germline. This CDR3 comprises 11 residues. The DNA of the CDR3 is TGTGCCAGCAGCTTAGATGGGGTAGTAGACTTC. Protein: CASSLDGVVDF. Complete variable domain (other parts from reference TRBV7-8 and TRBJ2-5): GAGVSQSPRYKVAKRGQDVALRCDPISGHVSLFWYQQALGQGPEFLTYFQNEAQLDKSGLPSDRFFAERPEGSVSTLKIQRTQQEDSAVYLCASSLDGVVDFGPGTRLLVL.

This clonotype has more than one count but fewer than ten. V and J are TRBV6-6 and TRBJ1-3; the D is unclear. Trimming took off 6 bases at V and 2 bases at J, with 8 bases between the two ends. CDR3 length: 13 residues. The germline V gene has CDR1 MNHNY and CDR2 SVGAGI (reference sequence). The DNA for the CDR3 is TGTGCCAGCAGCACCAGGACTGGAAACACCATATATTTT. Amino acid sequence: CASSTRTGNTIYF.

In its sample, this clonotype was seen a few times. The chain couples TRBV6-2 or TRBV6-3 to TRBJ2-1; D remains unclear. The CDR3 contains 14 residues. The V gene lost 5 bases and the J gene lost 4 bases, with 12 bases spanning the gap. The V gene's germline CDR1 is MNHEY and CDR2 SVGEGT. CDR3 amino acids: CASSPRARYNEQFF. DNA for the CDR3: TGTGCCAGCAGTCCACGCGCCCGATACAATGAGCAGTTCTTC.

The chain links TRBV7-8 to TRBJ1-2, with D unresolved. This CDR3 has 15 amino acids. Germline V gene lookup returns CDR1 SGHVS and CDR2 FQNEAQ. V lost 5 bases to trimming and J lost 5 bases, with 18 bases between them. This chain's CDR3 is CASSRRNLDGYGYTF. The CDR3 DNA is TGTGCCAGCAGCCGACGAAACCTGGACGGGTATGGCTACACCTTC. Full variable domain (remainder filled in from reference TRBV7-8 and TRBJ1-2): GAGVSQSPRYKVAKRGQDVALRCDPISGHVSLFWYQQALGQGPEFLTYFQNEAQLDKSGLPSDRFFAERPEGSVSTLKIQRTQQEDSAVYLCASSRRNLDGYGYTFGSGTRLTVV.

This clonotype came up many times. J is TRBJ2-2 and V is TRBV6-5; the D is unclear. The V gene lost 5 bases and the J gene lost 4 bases, with 17 bases spanning the gap. The germline gives CDR1 MNHEY, CDR2 SVGAGI. This CDR3 spans 16 amino acids. CDR3 in DNA: TGTGCCAGCAGTCTCATCGGACGGAAGCGCACCGGGGAGCTGTTTTTT. It translates to CASSLIGRKRTGELFF.

The rearrangement links TRBV30 to TRBJ1-1; D unclear. CDR3 length: 11 amino acids. The ends were cut back, 7 bases at V and 2 bases at J, with 8 bases in the middle. Germline loops: CDR1 GTSNPN, CDR2 SVGIG (reference sequence). The CDR3 sequence is CAYSDNTEAFF. CDR3 bases: TGTGCCTACAGTGATAACACTGAAGCTTTCTTT.

The chain is built from TRBV4-2 and TRBJ1-3, with a possible D match to TRBD1 (5 bases). With 2 bases removed from V and 0 bases from J, the gap between germline ends came to 14 bases. Germline assignment: CDR1 LGHNA and CDR2 YNFKEQ. CDR3 length: 17 amino acids. The CDR3 nucleotides are TGTGCCAGCAGCCAAAAAGCGGAGGGGAACTCTGGAAACACCATATATTTT. Its protein is CASSQKAEGNSGNTIYF.

This clonotype was picked up many times. The chain employs TRBV7-2 and TRBJ1-2; tentative D call: TRBD1 (6 bases). The germline gives CDR1 SGHTA, CDR2 FQGNSA. V lost 7 bases and J lost 7, with 16 bases in between. This CDR3 comprises 13 residues. The CDR3 here is CASTTTHRAGYTF. CDR3 coding DNA: TGTGCCAGCACCACAACCCACAGGGCTGGCTACACCTTC.

The chain combines TRBV12-3 or TRBV12-4 with TRBJ2-5, with D possibly called TRBD1 or TRBD2 (5 bases each). The CDR3 length is 14 residues. Trimming left V 8 bases short and J 5 bases short, with 18 bases between. CDR3 DNA: TGTGCCAGCGGGCCTCGGGACGCACGGGAGACCCAGTACTTC. Its translation is CASGPRDARETQYF.

The CDR3 spells CASSPSSRPGHGYTF. CDR3 coding DNA: TGTGCCAGCAGCCCGAGTTCACGGCCCGGTCATGGCTACACCTTC. The V call is TRBV5-4, the J call TRBJ1-2; unclear D gene. This CDR3 region has 15 residues. CDR1 and CDR2 from the germline V gene are SGHNT and YYREEE (reference sequence). Between the trimmed V and J ends, which lost 4 bases and 6 bases, there was a span of 19 bases.